One sample yielded the 26 T cell receptor beta chains listed below, sequenced in a study of regulatory T cells in long-lasting Graves disease. Building of the TCR beta libraries involved iRepertoire HTBI primers and Arm-PCR of CDR3 regions. TCRdb fed the multiplex PCR reads into MiXCR, producing one record per CDR3 protein. The data show approximately 400,000 distinct CDR3 sequences, less than 25% seen once. The sample's time point: persistent/refractory GD, antithyroid drugs over 5 years with positive TRAb. With RNA extracted from PBMCs as input, the TCR library was made. Material: peripheral blood mononuclear cells (PBMCs), obtained when the disease was refractory, from a patient treated with antithyroid drugs. These receptors were taken from a female donor with Graves disease.

This clonotype has a handful of counts. The chain couples TRBV10-3 to TRBJ1-5; D uncertain. Germline V gene data show CDR1 as ENHRY and CDR2 as SYGVKD. V lost 3 bases and J lost 3, with 6 bases in between. CDR3 size: 13 residues. The CDR3 spells CAISESHNQPQHF. The CDR3 bases are TGTGCCATCAGTGAAAGTCACAATCAGCCCCAGCATTTT.

This clonotype was counted at least ten times. The chain carries TRBV28 and TRBJ2-2; possibly TRBD1 for D (7 bases). Germline V gene sequence: CDR1 MDHEN, CDR2 SYDVKM. The V end lost 10 bases, the J end lost 4 bases, and 16 bases lay between the germline ends. CDR3 length: 14 amino acids. The CDR3 is CATGRQGGTGELFF. CDR3 sequence (DNA): TGTGCCACCGGGCGGCAGGGGGGCACCGGGGAGCTGTTTTTT.

This clonotype occurred a few times. J is TRBJ2-1 and V is TRBV19; 7 bases match TRBD2. The CDR3 length is 15 residues. Germline V gene data show CDR1 as LNHDA and CDR2 as SQIVND (reference sequence). V lost 1 base to trimming and J lost 7 bases; unmatched junction nucleotides: 7. The DNA of the CDR3 is TGTGCCAGTAGTATAGTTGCGGGAGATTGGAATGAGCAGTTCTTC. Translating gives CASSIVAGDWNEQFF.

This clonotype was recorded a few times. The chain links TRBV6-9 to TRBJ2-5; perhaps TRBD1 as D (7 bases). Trimming cost V 4 bases and J 4 bases, with 16 bases left between them. Germline loops: CDR1 MNHGY, CDR2 SVAAGI. The length of the CDR3 is 15 residues. The CDR3 spells CASSSAGTARETQYF. Written as DNA, the CDR3 is TGTGCCAGCAGTTCTGCGGGGACAGCCCGAGAGACCCAGTACTTC.

With respect to this clonotype: A much more abundant neighbour one base away suggests this may be a read error. V and J are TRBV6-1 and TRBJ1-1, with D possibly matching TRBD1 (5 bases). This CDR3 region has 12 residues. Germline loops: CDR1 MNHNS, CDR2 SASEGT. The CDR3 DNA follows: TGTGCCAGCAGTGAAAGGGGCACTGAAGCTTCCTTT. Translated, it gives CASSERGTEASF.

This chain joins TRBV7-2 and TRBJ1-1; no clear D gene. The CDR3 loop spans 14 amino acids. V dropped 1 base and J dropped 10 bases, with 16 bases sitting between them. Germline lookup yields CDR1 SGHTA and CDR2 FQGNSA. The CDR3 spells CASSLDERVVGAFF. Written as DNA, the CDR3 is TGTGCCAGCAGCTTAGATGAGAGGGTAGTAGGAGCTTTCTTT.

This clonotype was recorded many times. The rearrangement links TRBV20-1 to TRBJ1-2; no firm D call. The germline V gene has CDR1 DFQATT and CDR2 SNEGSKA (reference sequence). The ends were cut back, 0 bases at V and 4 bases at J, with 18 bases in the middle. CDR3 length: 16 residues. The CDR3 sequence is CSARDLMKDGSYGYTF. CDR3 DNA sequence: TGCAGTGCTAGAGACCTCATGAAGGACGGCTCCTATGGCTACACCTTC.

This clonotype has a count of ten or more. V and J are TRBV18 and TRBJ1-2; D uncertain. V was cut by 4 bases and J by 3 bases, with 6 bases left in between. The germline V gene encodes CDR1 KGHSH and CDR2 LQKENI. There are 12 residues in the CDR3. The CDR3 DNA sequence: TGTGCCAGCTCACAAGACTACTATGGCTACACCTTC. Translating gives CASSQDYYGYTF.

This clonotype was counted ten times or more. The V call is TRBV2, the J call TRBJ2-7; 9 bases are shared with TRBD2. The CDR3 runs to 15 residues. The germline V gene has CDR1 SNHLY and CDR2 FYNNEI. The J segment lost 4 bases and the V segment lost 4 bases, leaving 8 bases of the junction unmatched. The CDR3 nucleotides are TGTGCCAGCAGTGGTGGTAGCGGGAGTTTATACGAGCAGTACTTC. Translating it yields CASSGGSGSLYEQYF.

This clonotype was detected ten times or more. V is TRBV28 and J is TRBJ1-2; D is ambiguous. Germline V gene lookup returns CDR1 MDHEN and CDR2 SYDVKM. Deletions cut 5 bases from V and 1 base from J, with 14 bases between. There are 15 residues in the CDR3. The CDR3 reads CASSPRGAGNYGYTF. CDR3 sequence (DNA): TGTGCCAGCAGTCCCCGCGGTGCGGGTAACTATGGCTACACCTTC.

For this clonotype: This may arise from a read error, as a much more abundant clone is one base away. This chain links TRBV11-2 with TRBJ2-5; D is ambiguous. The CDR3 is 13 amino acids. Germline V gene data show CDR1 as SGHAT and CDR2 as FQNNGV. The CDR3 DNA is TGTGCCAGCAGCTTAGTAGCTATAGAGGCCCAGTACTTC. It translates to CASSLVAIEAQYF.

Many counts were recorded for this clonotype. The chain has TRBV28 and TRBJ2-5, with TRBD1 identical over 11 bases. V trimming: 5 bases; J trimming: 4 bases; junction bases outside the gene matches: 6. The CDR3 extends over 15 amino acids. The V gene's germline CDR1 is MDHEN and CDR2 SYDVKM. CDR3 nucleotide sequence: TGTGCCAGCAGTCGGACGGACAGGGGGCGAGAGACCCAGTACTTC. This translates into CASSRTDRGRETQYF.

The rearrangement links TRBV5-1 to TRBJ2-2; D gene ambiguous. The V end lost 2 bases, the J end lost 7 bases, and 18 bases lay between the germline ends. The CDR3 is 16 residues long. Germline V gives CDR1 SGHRS, CDR2 YFSETQ. CDR3 residues: CASSFTKLSVGGELFF. The CDR3 bases are TGCGCCAGCAGCTTTACTAAATTGAGCGTCGGCGGGGAGCTGTTTTTT.

The rearrangement links TRBV20-1 to TRBJ2-7; TRBD2 agrees at 14 bases. Looked up from germline, CDR1 is DFQATT and CDR2 is SNEGSKA (reference sequence). The V and J ends lost 6 bases and 5 bases, in that order; junction bases with no gene match: 3. There are 13 residues in the CDR3. This chain's CDR3 is CSARTSGRNEQYF. The CDR3 nucleotides are TGCAGTGCCAGGACTAGCGGGAGGAACGAGCAGTACTTC.

The rearrangement links TRBV27 to TRBJ1-2; a weak D match, TRBD1 (5 bases). This CDR3 region has 12 residues. The germline CDR1 and CDR2 sequences are MNHEY and SMNVEV (reference sequence). V shed 0 bases and J shed 7 bases, with 6 bases lying between them. The CDR3 DNA reads TGTGCCAGCAGTTTATCCGGGACTGGCTACACCTTC. Protein sequence: CASSLSGTGYTF.

This clonotype came up a few times. This chain uses TRBV30 with TRBJ1-1, with D uncertain. CDR3 length: 11 amino acids. Trimming stripped 1 base from V and 5 bases from J, with 5 bases between. Germline CDR1 reads GTSNPN; CDR2 reads SVGIG (reference sequence). The CDR3: CAWSETTEAFF. The CDR3, as DNA: TGTGCCTGGAGTGAGACGACTGAAGCTTTCTTT.

V is TRBV7-9 and J is TRBJ1-2; TRBD1 might be the D (6 bases). The germline V gene has CDR1 SEHNR and CDR2 FQNEAQ (reference sequence). CDR3 size: 13 residues. Trimming pared 0 bases from V and 6 bases from J, leaving 8 bases between. The CDR3 loop reads CASSLAGQHGYTF. The DNA for the CDR3 is TGTGCCAGCAGCTTAGCCGGACAGCATGGCTACACCTTC.

This clonotype was picked up many times. The chain employs TRBV2 and TRBJ1-1; D gene uncertain. The CDR3 extends over 10 amino acids. The V gene lost 4 bases and the J gene lost 7 bases, with 4 bases spanning the gap. Germline CDR1 and CDR2: SNHLY and FYNNEI. The chain's CDR3 is CASSGDEAFF. Here the CDR3 DNA reads TGTGCCAGCAGTGGTGATGAAGCTTTCTTT. Full variable domain (missing parts from reference TRBV2 and TRBJ1-1): EPEVTQTPSHQVTQMGQEVILRCVPISNHLYFYWYRQILGQKVEFLVSFYNNEISEKSEIFDDQFSVERPDGSNFTLKIRSTKLEDSAMYFCASSGDEAFFGQGTRLTVV.

This clonotype was observed a handful of times. The junction does not match germline at one end; this may be a read error. The rearrangement joins TRBV27 to TRBJ1-4, with a weak D call TRBD1 (5 bases). The germline gives CDR1 MNHEY, CDR2 SMNVEV (reference sequence). The CDR3 is made up of 13 amino acids. CDR3 residues: CASGGRYHEKPFF. The CDR3 bases are TGTGCCAGCGGGGGAAGGTATCACGAAAAACCGTTTTTT.

This clonotype was seen ten or more times. The chain joins TRBV11-1 to TRBJ2-2, with unresolved D. Trimming left V 5 bases short and J 10 bases short, with 11 bases between. The CDR3 runs to 12 residues. Germline V gene lookup returns CDR1 SGHAT and CDR2 FQDESV (reference sequence). The CDR3 here is CASSPLSSELFF. DNA of the CDR3: TGTGCCAGCAGCCCCCTTTCTTCGGAGCTGTTTTTT.

Only a few counts were recorded for this clonotype. The chain is built from TRBV29-1 and TRBJ1-1; possible D gene TRBD1, 5 bases. Germline lookup yields CDR1 SQVTM and CDR2 ANQGSEA. CDR3 length equals 12 residues. Trimming shortened V by 6 bases and J by 4 bases, and 12 bases separated the two germline ends. The CDR3 protein is CSVAGRGTEAFF. In nucleotides, the CDR3 is TGCAGCGTCGCAGGGCGTGGCACTGAAGCTTTCTTT.

The sample holds many counts of this clonotype. Here the CDR3 DNA reads TGTGCCAGCAGCCCCACAGGGAGGGAAGAGACCCAGTACTTC. It translates to CASSPTGREETQYF. This chain links TRBV7-2 with TRBJ2-5; a weak D match, TRBD2 (7 bases). The CDR3 contains 14 residues. V was shortened by 5 bases and J by 3 bases, with 13 bases between the two germline ends. Germline values: CDR1 SGHTA, CDR2 FQGNSA.

This clonotype occurred a few times. This chain connects TRBV11-2 to TRBJ2-2; TRBD2 might be the D (6 bases). Germline loops: CDR1 SGHAT, CDR2 FQNNGV. V was clipped by 6 bases and J by 5 bases, with 16 bases between them. This CDR3 comprises 15 residues. Here the CDR3 reads CASSQHGGATGELFF. The CDR3 DNA is TGTGCCAGCAGTCAGCACGGGGGAGCGACCGGGGAGCTGTTTTTT.

The genes are TRBV27 and TRBJ1-5, with 7 bases fitting TRBD1. Per germline, CDR1 MNHEY and CDR2 SMNVEV (reference sequence). With 0 bases clipped from V and 4 bases from J, the junction kept 3 bases outside the gene matches. CDR3 length: 15 amino acids. CDR3 DNA: TGTGCCAGCAGTTTATCGCAGGGGGTTAATCAGCCCCAGCATTTT. Amino acid sequence: CASSLSQGVNQPQHF.

This clonotype showed up just a few times. This chain joins TRBV12-3 or TRBV12-4 and TRBJ1-5, with 7 positions matching TRBD1. The CDR3 sequence is 17 residues long. Trimming at V came to 2 bases and at J to 6 bases, leaving 13 bases not matched to a gene. The CDR3 reads CASSLPPTGLTGQPQHF. Here the CDR3 DNA reads TGTGCCAGCAGTTTACCCCCGACAGGGCTGACGGGTCAGCCCCAGCATTTT.

This clonotype came up a few times. The rearrangement links TRBV6-1 to TRBJ2-7; the match to TRBD2 covers 9 bases. V shed 6 bases and J 6 bases; nucleotides not matched to a gene: 15. This CDR3 spans 16 amino acids. Per the germline V gene, CDR1 is MNHNS and CDR2 is SASEGT. The CDR3 loop is CASRQTGTSPIVEQYF. CDR3 sequence (DNA): TGTGCCAGCAGACAGACCGGGACTAGCCCCATTGTCGAGCAGTACTTC.